This T cell receptor (beta chain) was found in a study of post-analysis software for immune sequencing data (dated by TCRdb to between 2014 and 2017). Context from the whole study: Relapsing-remitting, secondary progressive and progressive-relapsing multiple sclerosis were recorded as disease courses, and subtype annotation was lacking for some patients. The multiple sclerosis patient repertoires were compared with around ten previously published healthy control repertoires from donors aged 6 to 25 years. A subset of samples was prepared in parallel using single-end sample barcoding, then pooled and co-amplified after Illumina adapter ligation. Findings and caveats that apply to the study as a whole: The control group was slightly older than the multiple sclerosis patient group. Normalized Chao1 diversity was significantly lower in multiple sclerosis patients than controls, suggesting substantial peripheral T-cell clonal expansion. Patients showed significantly higher frequencies than controls for roughly 5 TRBV segments, among them TRBV5-6, TRBV5-1 and TRBV20-1. Direct clustering with F measure showed strong co-clustering of samples prepared in the same batch, prompting a batch-effect correction.

To demonstrate the VDJtools post-analysis software, the study profiled TCR beta repertoires from the peripheral blood of about 13 young patients with multiple sclerosis. Multiple sclerosis patients were children and adolescents aged about 6 to 16 years. The library was produced with PCR. Sequenced using an Illumina HiSeq 2500. Unique molecular identifiers were incorporated into TCR beta cDNA libraries to reduce PCR and sequencing biases. Every 1 to 10 million input T cells yielded approximately 500,000 cDNA molecules, meaning each molecule approximated one T cell. The patient libraries were prepared and sequenced using the same protocol as the earlier healthy control dataset. Within a given batch, samples were prepared together, multiplexed and sequenced on the same HiSeq lane. In the authors' own workflow: MIGEC handled the raw barcoded reads, throwing out single-read molecular identifier groups before consensus assembly and CDR3 extraction. Clonotype tables were post-analysed with VDJtools, normalizing diversity by down-sampling all datasets to the smallest sample size. Repertoire overlap clustering matched CDR3 amino acid but not nucleotide sequences to correct batch-related cross-sample contamination. Using fastp at Q25 and MiXCR, TCRdb reprocessed the public reads and kept productive beta chains. Under each unique CDR3 protein, matching rows form one entry showing the most common genes and DNA. These V and J calls are TCRdb output, not the study's own analysis. The sample data list fewer than 900,000 distinct CDR3 sequences, and about 45% of these were observed just once. The ten largest clones represent roughly 5.2% of the sample.

This clonotype was detected a few times. Its antigen is still unknown. The sample holds no much larger clone one base away, and base qualities are not on file. The junction shows trimming of 5 bases on V and 3 bases on J, and the gene matches do not reach 6 bases of it. Based on the germline V gene, the CDR1 and CDR2 sequences are SGHVS and FQNEAQ. From cysteine to phenylalanine, the CDR3 is 14 amino acids long. Only the CDR3 portion is preserved as DNA: 42 bases, with reading frame beginning at the first base. The chain was built from TRBV7-8 and TRBJ1-2, and TRBD1 matches 7 of the central bases. The clonotype originates from a girl aged 10 to 17 with multiple sclerosis. The sequenced sample was blood. The CDR3 region has the sequence CASSPGGWDYGYTF. The DNA reads as follows: TGTGCCAGCAGCCCAGGGGGTTGGGACTATGGCTACACCTTC.